Following are 2 T cell receptor beta chains from one sample sequenced in a study of T cell repertoires in cytomegalovirus infection. MiXCR was run by TCRdb on the reads, yielding one entry per CDR3 protein. The sample shows 490,000 or so distinct CDR3 sequences, around 11% of them seen only once. Sample: PBMCs. The receptors shown here come from a human donor in good health (CMV status not recorded). Some clones in this sample may be carry-over from other donors' samples.

Ten or more counts support this clonotype. The J gene is TRBJ2-1, the V gene TRBV7-3, with TRBD2 identical over 8 bases. CDR1 and CDR2 (germline): SGHTA, FQGTGA. This CDR3 spans 16 amino acids. Losses at the gene ends were 1 base for V and 6 bases for J; bases not matched to a gene: 8. DNA of the CDR3: TGTGCCAGCAGCTTAAATAGCGGGACTCGAGGCAATGAGCAGTTCTTC. Translation gives CASSLNSGTRGNEQFF.

This clonotype was observed at least ten times. The J gene is TRBJ2-1, the V gene TRBV6-5, with 8 positions matching TRBD2. Germline CDR1 reads MNHEY; CDR2 reads SVGAGI. V trimming: 2 bases; J trimming: 4 bases; junction bases outside the gene matches: 7. The CDR3 runs to 16 residues. The CDR3 region is CASSYISGNRYNEQFF. The CDR3 DNA is TGTGCCAGCAGTTACATTAGCGGGAACCGGTACAATGAGCAGTTCTTC.